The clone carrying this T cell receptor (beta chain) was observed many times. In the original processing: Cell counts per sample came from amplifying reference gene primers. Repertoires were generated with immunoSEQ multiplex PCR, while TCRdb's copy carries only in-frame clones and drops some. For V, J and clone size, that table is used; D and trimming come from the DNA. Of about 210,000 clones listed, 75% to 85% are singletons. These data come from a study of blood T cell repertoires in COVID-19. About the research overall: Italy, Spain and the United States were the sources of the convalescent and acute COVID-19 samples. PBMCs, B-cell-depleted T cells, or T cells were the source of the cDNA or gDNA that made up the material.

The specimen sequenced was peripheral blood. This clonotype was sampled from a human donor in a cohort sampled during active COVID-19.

The DNA of the CDR3 is TGCGCCAGCAGCCAACGGGACAGGGGTTTTCGCGAGCAGTACTTC. It specifies CASSQRDRGFREQYF. V and J are TRBV4-1 and TRBJ2-7; the match to TRBD1 covers 10 bases. The ends lost 2 bases at V and 6 bases at J; junction bases unmatched: 7. CDR3 length equals 15 residues. Germline V gene lookup returns CDR1 MGHRA and CDR2 YSYEKL.